This note documents a single T cell receptor beta chain sequence. These data come from a study of control samples from healthy donors and cancer patients. TCRdb's table, derived via immunoSEQ multiplex PCR, lists solely in-frame clones and lacks some. The sample has some 160,000 clones; roughly nine tenths are singletons. CDR1 is SGHKS, CDR2 YYEKEE, per germline (reference sequence). The CDR3 loop spans 13 amino acids. V was clipped by 4 bases and J by 0 bases; unmatched bases: 0. The V gene is TRBV5-5, the J gene TRBJ2-7; 8 bases map to TRBD1. Input material: blood. The sequence derives from a woman aged 25-40 years in good health. In DNA, the CDR3 is TGTGCCAGCAGCGACAGGGGCTCCTACGAGCAGTACTTC. This codes for CASSDRGSYEQYF.